This TCR beta chain is from a study of blood T cell repertoires in COVID-19. Categorization into cohorts depended on clinical history that participants reported. The CDR3 loop spans 14 amino acids. V gave up 3 bases and J gave up 7 bases, with 13 bases separating them. Germline CDR1 SGHVS, CDR2 FQNEAQ. Profiling relied on immunoSEQ multiplex PCR, and the TCRdb table lists in-frame clones only, not all of them. Of about 300,000 clones in the sample, approximately 90% were seen once. Sequencing was performed on PBMCs or T cells enriched from blood (not recorded which). The source of this sequence is a man aged 25 to 40 who had recovered from COVID-19. The chain combines TRBV7-8 with TRBJ1-5; possible D gene TRBD1, 5 bases. CDR3 sequence reads: CASSLSQGIQPQHF. The CDR3, as DNA: TGTGCCAGCAGCTTGAGCCAGGGAATCCAGCCCCAGCATTTT. Based on the CDR3 plus reference TRBV7-8 and TRBJ1-5, the full variable domain is GAGVSQSPRYKVAKRGQDVALRCDPISGHVSLFWYQQALGQGPEFLTYFQNEAQLDKSGLPSDRFFAERPEGSVSTLKIQRTQQEDSAVYLCASSLSQGIQPQHFGDGTRLSIL.